This T cell receptor (beta chain) emerged from a study of cytomegalovirus exposure and HLA in healthy donors. Study conclusions and caveats: There were reportedly fewer N-insertions in an Asian-associated ancestry cluster than the roughly 610-donor mean, in a later analysis. Presence/absence comparisons presumed near-even sequencing depth among donors.

This CDR3 region has 15 residues. Germline V gives CDR1 SEHNR, CDR2 FQNEAQ (reference sequence). This clone occurred a few times. Its target is not known. A read error may produce the germline difference seen at one junction end. Primers for the PCR totalled 60 Vbeta and 13 Jbeta. The assay was immunoSEQ multiplex PCR, and TCRdb's table has in-frame clones only and misses some. Here the sample spans around 180,000 clones, roughly four fifths being singletons. The clonotype comes from a man aged 18 to 35 in good health and CMV-seronegative. This sequence joins TRBV7-9 and TRBJ2-7; TRBD2 agrees at 10 bases. Sequencing input: PBMCs. The CDR3 nucleotides are TGTTCCAGCAGCCCCCGGACTAGCGGCAGCTACGAGCAGTACTTC. This sequence encodes CSSSPRTSGSYEQYF. The full variable domain, in which reference TRBV7-9 and TRBJ2-7 provide the parts outside the CDR3, is DTGVSQNPRHKITKRGQNVTFRCDPISEHNRLYWYRQTLGQGPEFLTYFQNEAQLEKSRLLSDRFSAERPKGSFSTLEIQRTEQGDSAMYLCSSSPRTSGSYEQYFGPGTRLTVT.